Listed here are 24 T cell receptor beta chains from one sample, sequenced in a study of control samples from healthy donors and cancer patients. This table comes from immunoSEQ multiplex PCR, and its TCRdb copy is limited to in-frame clones, with some not included. The profile shows about 100,000 clones, 70% to 85% of them singletons. What was sequenced was blood. Receptors originate from a man between 18 and 29 years old in good health.

The V and J genes are TRBV27 and TRBJ1-6; D gene ambiguous. Trimming cost V 0 bases and J 7 bases, with 16 bases left between them. The CDR3 is 17 amino acids. The germline CDR1 and CDR2 sequences are MNHEY and SMNVEV (reference sequence). CDR3: CASSLSAYSLPNSPLHF. The CDR3 DNA is TGTGCCAGCAGTTTATCGGCGTACAGCTTACCCAATTCACCCCTCCACTTT.

J is TRBJ2-3 and V is TRBV28; D is undetermined. Germline lookup yields CDR1 MDHEN and CDR2 SYDVKM. V lost 3 bases and J lost 1, with 11 bases in between. This CDR3 region has 15 residues. CDR3 sequence (DNA): TGTGCCAGCAGTTTCCTTGGATCGGGCACAGATACGCAGTATTTT. Translated: CASSFLGSGTDTQYF.

The chain has TRBV7-2 and TRBJ2-6; D uncertain. Trimming removed 3 bases from V and 0 bases from J, with 3 bases in between. The CDR3 loop spans 14 amino acids. Germline CDR1 and CDR2: SGHTA and FQGNSA. The DNA for the CDR3 is TGTGCCAGCAGCTTGGACTCTGGGGCCAACGTCCTGACTTTC. This codes for CASSLDSGANVLTF.

This sequence joins TRBV19 and TRBJ1-1; tentatively, D is TRBD1 (5 bases). The germline V gene has CDR1 LNHDA and CDR2 SQIVND (reference sequence). V was shortened by 0 bases and J by 5 bases, with 13 bases between the two germline ends. The length of the CDR3 is 15 residues. In DNA, the CDR3 is TGTGCCAGTAGTATAGAGGCCAGGGTGAGGACTGAAGCTTTCTTT. As protein: CASSIEARVRTEAFF.

CDR3 sequence (DNA): TGTGCCAGCAGTATACGGACAGGGGTTGGGGGCTACACCTTC. This codes for CASSIRTGVGGYTF. The chain links TRBV6-6 to TRBJ1-2; the match to TRBD1 covers 9 bases. Germline CDR1 MNHNY, CDR2 SVGAGI (reference sequence). The CDR3 contains 14 residues. The V and J ends lost 5 bases and 8 bases, in that order; junction bases with no gene match: 9.

The chain couples TRBV24-1 to TRBJ1-2; unclear D gene. Germline V gene lookup returns CDR1 KGHDR and CDR2 SFDVKD. The CDR3 consists of 12 residues. With 0 bases removed from V and 7 bases from J, the gap between germline ends came to 5 bases. The CDR3 spells CATSDLLGGYTF. CDR3 bases: TGTGCCACCAGTGATTTGCTGGGTGGCTACACCTTC.

This chain connects TRBV9 to TRBJ1-3; TRBD1 is a possible D gene (5 bases). The CDR3 length is 15 residues. Per germline, CDR1 SGDLS and CDR2 YYNGEE. Trimming took off 7 bases at V and 0 bases at J, with 14 bases between the two ends. CDR3 bases: TGTGCCAGCGGTAAAGGGGTTACCTCTGGAAACACCATATATTTT. This encodes CASGKGVTSGNTIYF. The complete variable domain, with remaining parts taken from reference TRBV9 and TRBJ1-3, reads DSGVTQTPKHLITATGQRVTLRCSPRSGDLSVYWYQQSLDQGLQFLIQYYNGEERAKGNILERFSAQQFPDLHSELNLSSLELGDSALYFCASGKGVTSGNTIYFGEGSWLTVV.

V gene TRBV6-5 combines with J gene TRBJ1-2, with D possibly TRBD1 on 5 matching bases. The CDR3 contains 13 residues. Looked up from germline, CDR1 is MNHEY and CDR2 is SVGAGI. V shed 7 bases and J shed 4 bases, with 13 bases lying between them. In DNA, the CDR3 is TGTGCCAGCAAGTCCGCGGGGGTCTATGGCTACACCTTC. Translated: CASKSAGVYGYTF.

The CDR3 here is CAGAPTRRGQTQYF. The CDR3 DNA sequence: TGTGCCGGAGCCCCGACTAGAAGGGGACAGACCCAGTACTTC. The chain has TRBV28 and TRBJ2-5; maybe TRBD2 (6 bases). This CDR3 has 14 residues. Germline V lookup: CDR1 MDHEN, CDR2 SYDVKM. Trimming removed 11 bases at V and 6 bases at J, with 22 bases between.

This chain uses TRBV18 with TRBJ2-1; weak D call: TRBD2 (6 bases). Germline CDR1 KGHSH, CDR2 LQKENI. The CDR3 loop spans 15 amino acids. The V gene lost 0 bases and the J gene lost 8 bases, with 14 bases spanning the gap. In nucleotides, the CDR3 is TGTGCCAGCTCACCACCAGTGACGGGGGTCGATGAGCAGTTCTTC. Translating gives CASSPPVTGVDEQFF.

The genes are TRBV6-1 and TRBJ1-4; D remains ambiguous. This CDR3 is 16 amino acids long. V was pared by 1 base and J by 10 bases, with 19 bases between. Germline-derived CDR1 and CDR2 are MNHNS and SASEGT. CDR3 nucleotides: TGTGCCAGCAGTGAAGATGTCAGACTTACCCGAGGAAAACTGTTTTTT. This gives the protein CASSEDVRLTRGKLFF.

The CDR3 loop is CASSPPHHEQFF. CDR3 DNA sequence: TGCGCCAGCAGCCCCCCGCATCATGAGCAGTTCTTC. This chain links TRBV4-1 with TRBJ2-1; no definite D call. CDR1 and CDR2 (germline): MGHRA, YSYEKL. This CDR3 has 12 amino acids. V lost 4 bases and J 8 bases, leaving 9 bases between the germline ends.

The chain couples TRBV7-6 to TRBJ1-4; 10 nucleotides line up with TRBD1. CDR3 length: 16 amino acids. The V segment lost 4 bases and the J segment 4 bases; nucleotides outside the gene matches: 6. The V gene's germline CDR1 is SGHVS and CDR2 FNYEAQ. Here the CDR3 DNA reads TGTGCCAGCAGCTCTGGGACAGGGGCCAATAATGAAAAACTGTTTTTT. It codes for CASSSGTGANNEKLFF.

The gene calls are TRBV4-3 and TRBJ1-5; TRBD1 matches 8 bases. The CDR3 spans 18 residues. After removal of 0 bases from V and 5 bases from J, the junction contained 12 bases not matched to a gene. Germline values: CDR1 LGHNA, CDR2 YSLEER. DNA for the CDR3: TGCGCCAGCAGCCAAGAAATGTATGGTGGACAGGGAGATCAGCCCCAGCATTTT. Protein product: CASSQEMYGGQGDQPQHF.

This chain links TRBV25-1 with TRBJ1-6, with TRBD1 matching 10 bases. The length of the CDR3 is 13 residues. Germline CDR1 MGHDK, CDR2 SYGVNS. V trimming: 7 bases; J trimming: 10 bases; junction bases outside the gene matches: 4. The CDR3 DNA reads TGTGCCAGCAAGGGACAGGGGAGCTCACCCCTCCACTTT. It specifies CASKGQGSSPLHF.

The V call is TRBV6-1, the J call TRBJ1-2; 7 bases agree with TRBD1. The CDR3 runs to 14 residues. Germline V gene sequence: CDR1 MNHNS, CDR2 SASEGT. J was trimmed by 4 bases and V by 5 bases; bases with no gene match: 7. This CDR3 reads CASSLDGTVYGYTF. The DNA of the CDR3 is TGTGCCAGCAGTTTGGACGGGACAGTCTATGGCTACACCTTC.

V usage is TRBV10-2 and J usage is TRBJ2-2; D gene ambiguous. The V gene lost 4 bases and the J gene lost 4 bases, with 7 bases spanning the gap. The CDR3 spans 13 residues. Looked up from germline, CDR1 is WSHSY and CDR2 is SAAADI. The chain's CDR3 is CASSVIGTGELFF. DNA for the CDR3: TGCGCCAGCAGTGTAATAGGCACCGGGGAGCTGTTTTTT.

The chain joins TRBV7-9 to TRBJ2-1; 8 bases map to TRBD2. The ends lost 4 bases at V and 4 bases at J; junction bases unmatched: 12. Germline V gene data show CDR1 as SEHNR and CDR2 as FQNEAQ (reference sequence). The CDR3 runs to 17 residues. CDR3 DNA sequence: TGTGCCAGCAGCTCAGGAAATAGCGGGGTGCGGTACAATGAGCAGTTCTTC. Translation gives CASSSGNSGVRYNEQFF.

The rearrangement joins TRBV4-2 to TRBJ2-3, with a possible D match to TRBD2 (5 bases). The CDR3 is 15 residues long. V dropped 0 bases and J dropped 5 bases, with 12 bases sitting between them. Per the germline V gene, CDR1 is LGHNA and CDR2 is YNFKEQ. The DNA of the CDR3 is TGTGCCAGCAGCCAAGATGCACGAGGGTTAGATACGCAGTATTTT. The encoded protein is CASSQDARGLDTQYF.

J is TRBJ2-7 and V is TRBV19; no firm D call. V was clipped by 3 bases and J by 7 bases, with 13 bases between them. The germline CDR1 and CDR2 sequences are LNHDA and SQIVND (reference sequence). The CDR3 consists of 13 residues. The CDR3 region is CASSMGPGKEQYV. As DNA, the CDR3 is TGTGCCAGTAGTATGGGCCCAGGTAAGGAGCAGTACGTC.

CDR3 protein: CASSLVGSGQETQYF. The CDR3 coding sequence is TGTGCCAGCAGCTTAGTCGGCTCGGGTCAAGAGACCCAGTACTTC. The chain is built from TRBV7-7 and TRBJ2-5; no definite D call. With 1 base removed from V and 2 bases from J, the gap between germline ends came to 11 bases. In germline, CDR1 is SSHAT, CDR2 FNYEAQ (reference sequence). This CDR3 has 15 residues.

CDR3 in DNA: TGTGCCTGGAGACAGGGGTCCTCTAACACCGGGGAGCTGTTTTTT. Translation: CAWRQGSSNTGELFF. The chain links TRBV30 to TRBJ2-2; 7 nucleotides line up with TRBD1. Trimming cost V 3 bases and J 2 bases; bases outside gene matches: 6. The V gene's germline CDR1 is GTSNPN and CDR2 SVGIG (reference sequence). The CDR3 runs to 15 residues.

V and J are TRBV25-1 and TRBJ1-1; D is ambiguous. Per the germline V gene, CDR1 is MGHDK and CDR2 is SYGVNS. The length of the CDR3 is 13 residues. V lost 7 bases, J lost 4 bases, and 13 bases lay in between. The CDR3 is CASTGRAGTEAFF. CDR3 in DNA: TGTGCCAGCACCGGGCGGGCGGGCACTGAAGCTTTCTTT. Looking up the rest from reference TRBV25-1 and TRBJ1-1 gives the full variable domain: EADIYQTPRYLVIGTGKKITLECSQTMGHDKMYWYQQDPGMELHLIHYSYGVNSTEKGDLSSESTVSRIRTEHFPLTLESARPSHTSQYLCASTGRAGTEAFFGQGTRLTVV.

The chain employs TRBV7-6 and TRBJ1-6; 7 bases map to TRBD1. The length of the CDR3 is 16 residues. Per the germline V gene, CDR1 is SGHVS and CDR2 is FNYEAQ. Trimming took 5 bases from V and 4 from J; bases not matched to a gene: 8. CDR3 bases: TGTGCCAGCAGCCTACGACAGGGAGGGTATAATTCACCCCTCCACTTT. This codes for CASSLRQGGYNSPLHF.